Sequencing of this T cell receptor (beta chain) was carried out in a study of blood T cell repertoires in COVID-19. About the research overall: Researchers got acute and convalescent COVID-19 samples from the United States, Italy and Spain. Sources were T cells, B-cell-depleted T cells, or PBMCs; the material itself was cDNA or gDNA.

As processed by the authors: Estimated nucleated cell counts came from reference gene primer amplification. TCRdb's table, derived via immunoSEQ multiplex PCR, lists solely in-frame clones and lacks some. V, J and clone size derive from that table, while D and trimming were established from the DNA sequence. The profile shows some 130,000 clones, just over 85% of them singletons. Two negative PCRs, clearance, or symptom resolution were required of recovered Cohort 3 donors. CDR1 and CDR2 (germline): SNHLY, FYNNEI. Trimming removed 5 bases from V and 15 bases from J, with 17 bases in between. The CDR3 runs to 12 residues.

Sequencing was performed on PBMCs or T cells enriched from blood (not recorded which). The chain uses TRBV2 and TRBJ2-4; a possible D gene is TRBD2 (7 bases). The source is a man between 45 and 60 years old who had recovered from COVID-19. In nucleotides, the CDR3 is TGTGCCAGCAGTCCGTCGGGGCGGGGGCCGTACTTC. This translates into CASSPSGRGPYF.